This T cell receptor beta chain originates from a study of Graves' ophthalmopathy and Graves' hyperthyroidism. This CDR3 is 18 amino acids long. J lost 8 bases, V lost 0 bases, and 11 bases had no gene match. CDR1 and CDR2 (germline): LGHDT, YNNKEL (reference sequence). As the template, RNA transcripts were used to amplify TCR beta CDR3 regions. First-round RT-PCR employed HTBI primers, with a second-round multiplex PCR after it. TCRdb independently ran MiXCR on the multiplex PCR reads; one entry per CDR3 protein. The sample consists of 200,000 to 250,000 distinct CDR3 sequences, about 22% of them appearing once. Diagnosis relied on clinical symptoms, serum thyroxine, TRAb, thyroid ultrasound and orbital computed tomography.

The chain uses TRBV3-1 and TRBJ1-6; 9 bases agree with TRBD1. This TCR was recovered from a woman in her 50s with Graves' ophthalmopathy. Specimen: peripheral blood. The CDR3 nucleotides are TGTGCCAGCAGCCAAGATCAAGGGACAGGGTGGCATGATTCACCCCTCCACTTT. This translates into CASSQDQGTGWHDSPLHF.